Listed here are 10 T cell receptor beta chains from one sample, sequenced in a study of OX40 agonist ivuxolimab in advanced cancers. Profiling relied on immunoSEQ multiplex PCR, and the TCRdb table lists in-frame clones only, not all of them. This sample has 65,000 to 90,000 clones, with around 90% found just once. The sequenced sample was CD4+ or CD8+ T cells sorted from blood, obtained in a trial of the OX40 agonist ivuxolimab. The source of these receptors is an adult with an advanced solid tumor such as melanoma, head and neck, liver or kidney cancer.

In this sample, this clone turned up a few times. The junction departs from germline at one end; a sequencing error may be responsible. V gene TRBV4-2 combines with J gene TRBJ2-3, with 10 bases identical to TRBD2. The CDR3 covers 16 residues. The germline CDR1 and CDR2 sequences are LGHNA and YNFKEQ. This chain's CDR3 is CASSLSVIAGGRFRNF. The CDR3 DNA is TGTGCCAGCAGCCTAAGCGTAATAGCGGGAGGACGTTTCAGGAATTTT.

This chain uses TRBV9 with TRBJ2-1; 10 bases are shared with TRBD2. The CDR3 has 17 residues. Trimming cost V 0 bases and J 4 bases; bases outside gene matches: 7. Germline V CDR1 and CDR2: SGDLS, YYNGEE. The CDR3 here is CASSVAASGSLYNEQFF. CDR3 DNA: TGTGCCAGCAGCGTAGCGGCTAGCGGGAGTCTTTACAATGAGCAGTTCTTC.

The chain carries TRBV29-1 and TRBJ1-1, with 7 bases matching TRBD1. The V and J ends lost 0 bases and 3 bases, in that order; junction bases with no gene match: 7. The CDR3 totals 15 residues. CDR1 is SQVTM and CDR2 is ANQGSEA in the germline V gene. The DNA of the CDR3 is TGCAGCGTTGAAGACCCTGCAGGGGGAGACACTGAAGCTTTCTTT. Its protein is CSVEDPAGGDTEAFF.

The chain has TRBV19 and TRBJ2-1; no clear D gene. Germline values: CDR1 LNHDA, CDR2 SQIVND (reference sequence). This CDR3 contains 11 residues. The V and J ends lost 2 bases and 7 bases respectively, with 3 bases between them. This CDR3 is CASSIHNEQFF. The CDR3 coding sequence is TGTGCCAGTAGTATACATAATGAGCAGTTCTTC.

The genes are TRBV27 and TRBJ1-1, with D unclear. V lost 1 base and J 5 bases, leaving 11 bases between the germline ends. The length of the CDR3 is 14 residues. The germline V gene has CDR1 MNHEY and CDR2 SMNVEV (reference sequence). The CDR3 DNA is TGTGCCAGCAGTTTATTGAGGCCGGGGACTGAAGCTTTCTTT. Translated, it gives CASSLLRPGTEAFF.

The chain employs TRBV27 and TRBJ1-6; weak D call: TRBD1 (5 bases). Germline V gene sequence: CDR1 MNHEY, CDR2 SMNVEV (reference sequence). This CDR3 region has 14 residues. Trimming stripped 3 bases from V and 7 bases from J, with 10 bases between. CDR3 region: CASSLGLLNSPLHF. CDR3 DNA: TGTGCCAGCAGTTTGGGACTCCTAAATTCACCCCTCCACTTT.

The CDR3 sequence is CASSAPSGRGYNEQFF. In nucleotides, the CDR3 is TGTGCCAGCAGCGCCCCTAGCGGGAGGGGTTACAATGAGCAGTTCTTC. The chain carries TRBV9 and TRBJ2-1, with 12 bases that match TRBD2. Unmatched junction bases numbered 5, after V lost 3 bases and J lost 4 bases. The CDR3 is 16 residues long. Germline CDR1 reads SGDLS; CDR2 reads YYNGEE.

The J gene is TRBJ2-7, the V gene TRBV9; 7 bases map to TRBD1. CDR3 length equals 15 residues. CDR1 and CDR2 (germline): SGDLS, YYNGEE. Trimming at V came to 3 bases and at J to 0 bases, leaving 6 bases not matched to a gene. CDR3 nucleotide sequence: TGTGCCAGCAGCGAAAAAGGGGGCTCCTCCTACGAGCAGTACTTC. It codes for CASSEKGGSSYEQYF. Looking up the rest from reference TRBV9 and TRBJ2-7 gives the full variable domain: DSGVTQTPKHLITATGQRVTLRCSPRSGDLSVYWYQQSLDQGLQFLIQYYNGEERAKGNILERFSAQQFPDLHSELNLSSLELGDSALYFCASSEKGGSSYEQYFGPGTRLTVT.

The chain recombines TRBV30 with TRBJ1-2; D is uncertain. The CDR3 is made up of 11 amino acids. V lost 4 bases and J lost 7, with 10 bases in between. Germline V gene lookup returns CDR1 GTSNPN and CDR2 SVGIG (reference sequence). CDR3 sequence: CAWKWPTGYTF. The CDR3 bases are TGTGCCTGGAAGTGGCCTACTGGCTACACCTTC. Using reference TRBV30 and TRBJ1-2 for the parts outside the CDR3, the full variable domain is SQTIHQWPATLVQPVGSPLSLECTVEGTSNPNLYWYRQAAGRGLQLLFYSVGIGQISSEVPQNLSASRPQDRQFILSSKKLLLSDSGFYLCAWKWPTGYTFGSGTRLTVV.

The chain couples TRBV6-5 to TRBJ2-7; D is unclear. CDR1 MNHEY and CDR2 SVGAGI come from the germline V gene. V lost 2 bases to trimming and J lost 2 bases, with 10 bases between them. This CDR3 has 14 residues. DNA for the CDR3: TGTGCCAGCAGTTACACGGATGGGACCTACGAGCAGTACTTC. It translates to CASSYTDGTYEQYF.